This T cell receptor beta chain was observed in a study of CD8 T cells in Susac syndrome. Study in general: Of the sequenced Susac syndrome patients, six had active disease and roughly eight were in remission. Patients with Susac syndrome were therapy-naive, on corticosteroids, or on intravenous immunoglobulin alone at the time that blood was drawn.

This CDR3 is 19 amino acids long. With 7 bases clipped from V and 3 bases from J, the junction kept 22 bases outside the gene matches. Germline V gene sequence: CDR1 MNHEY, CDR2 SMNVEV (reference sequence). Roughly 0.45 to 1 ug RNA was reverse transcribed with random hexamers. Coverage of TCR beta CDR3 amplification by immunoSEQ multiplex PCR extended to 54 Vbeta and 13 Jbeta. TCRdb independently ran MiXCR on the immunoSEQ multiplex PCR reads; one entry per CDR3 protein. The sample contains 100,000 to 150,000 distinct CDR3 sequences, just under 95% of which appear only once. The genes are TRBV27 and TRBJ2-3; the match to TRBD2 covers 7 bases. The sequence came from a human donor with Susac syndrome. Sequencing was performed on CD8+ T cells from PBMCs. The chain's CDR3 is CASKQRREKDSERTDTQYF. CDR3 nucleotides: TGTGCCAGCAAGCAGCGGCGGGAGAAAGATAGTGAACGGACAGATACGCAGTATTTT.